The rows below give T cell receptor beta chains drawn from one sample of a study of T cell repertoires in cytomegalovirus infection. MiXCR was run by TCRdb on the reads, yielding one entry per CDR3 protein. The table has tens of thousands of distinct CDR3 sequences, about a third seen once. The antigens these receptors bind are not known. The source material was PBMCs, sequenced either directly or after in vitro stimulation (not recorded which). These receptor sequences come from a human donor in good health (CMV status not recorded). Some clones in this sample may be carry-over from other donors' samples. CDR3s include the opening cysteine and the closing phenylalanine or tryptophan. The D gene is left open where the match is weak. Where a row states a size, it is once, few, many or the class of an expanded clone; other rows omit it.

J gene: TRBJ2-5; D gene: TRBD2; V gene: TRBV7-9; clone size: many; CDR3 DNA: TGTGCCAGCAGCCCTCGGACTAGCGGGAGTACGCAGACCCAGTACTTC; CDR3 protein: CASSPRTSGSTQTQYF
J gene: TRBJ1-4; D gene: TRBD1; V gene: TRBV19; clone size: NA; CDR3 DNA: TGTGCCAGTAGTATGAACAGGGGTATGGATGAAAAACTGTTTTTT; CDR3 protein: CASSMNRGMDEKLFF
J gene: TRBJ2-1; D gene: NA; V gene: TRBV6-5; clone size: NA; CDR3 DNA: TGTGCCAACACGAAGGAACCCGAAAGTAGTCTCCTGACCTACAATGAGCAGTTCTTC; CDR3 protein: CANTKEPESSLLTYNEQFF
J gene: TRBJ1-4; D gene: NA; V gene: TRBV6-5; clone size: NA; CDR3 DNA: TGTGCCAGCAGTTACACGAGACAGAGGAATGAAAAACTGTTTTTT; CDR3 protein: CASSYTRQRNEKLFF
J gene: TRBJ2-3; D gene: TRBD2; V gene: TRBV7-6; clone size: few; CDR3 DNA: TGTGCCAGCAGCTTAAAAAGCGGGGGAGCGTCAGATACGCAGTATTTT; CDR3 protein: CASSLKSGGASDTQYF
J gene: TRBJ2-7; D gene: TRBD1; V gene: TRBV4-3; clone size: many; CDR3 DNA: TGCGCCAGCAGCCCCTCCGGGACAGGGGAATCCTACGAGCAGTACTTC; CDR3 protein: CASSPSGTGESYEQYF
J gene: TRBJ1-2; D gene: NA; V gene: TRBV7-2; clone size: many; CDR3 DNA: TGTGCCAGCAGCCCAACAGGCCAAAACTATGGCTACACCTTC; CDR3 protein: CASSPTGQNYGYTF
J gene: TRBJ1-3; D gene: NA; V gene: TRBV2; clone size: few; CDR3 DNA: TGTGCCAGCAGTGAAGCCGCGACTGGAGTTGGAAACACCATATATTTT; CDR3 protein: CASSEAATGVGNTIYF
J gene: TRBJ1-2; D gene: TRBD1; V gene: TRBV2; clone size: few; CDR3 DNA: TGTGCCAGCACCTCCGGACAGGGGGCGCGAGGCTATGGCTACACCTTC; CDR3 protein: CASTSGQGARGYGYTF
J gene: TRBJ2-2; D gene: NA; V gene: TRBV7-8; clone size: NA; CDR3 DNA: TGTGCCAGCAGCTGGGAAGACAGAGAGATTGAGACCGGGGAGCTGTTTTTT; CDR3 protein: CASSWEDREIETGELFF
J gene: TRBJ1-2; D gene: NA; V gene: TRBV4-1; clone size: few; CDR3 DNA: TGCGCCAGCAGCCAAGGCCCGACTGGTATAGGCTACACCTTC; CDR3 protein: CASSQGPTGIGYTF
J gene: TRBJ2-1; D gene: NA; V gene: TRBV18; clone size: NA; CDR3 DNA: TGTGCCAGCTCACGGGCACAGAGCTCCTACAATGAGCAGTTCTTC; CDR3 protein: CASSRAQSSYNEQFF
J gene: TRBJ1-1; D gene: TRBD1; V gene: TRBV2; clone size: NA; CDR3 DNA: TGTGCCAGCAGAGGACCCGGGACAGGGTGGACTGAAGCTTTCTTT; CDR3 protein: CASRGPGTGWTEAFF
J gene: TRBJ2-1; D gene: NA; V gene: TRBV20-1; clone size: NA; CDR3 DNA: TGCAGTGCTCCGGGACGCAACTCCTACAATGAGCAGTTCTTC; CDR3 protein: CSAPGRNSYNEQFF
J gene: TRBJ2-3; D gene: NA; V gene: TRBV3-1; clone size: NA; CDR3 DNA: TGTGCCAGCAGCCAAGATCAGGCATATAAGCAGTATTTT; CDR3 protein: CASSQDQAYKQYF
J gene: TRBJ2-1; D gene: TRBD1; V gene: TRBV19; clone size: few; CDR3 DNA: TGTGCCAGTAGTATACTGGGGACAGGGGAGGGTCACTCCTACAATGAGCAGTTCTTC; CDR3 protein: CASSILGTGEGHSYNEQFF
J gene: TRBJ2-3; D gene: TRBD2; V gene: TRBV6-6; clone size: few; CDR3 DNA: TGTGCCAGCCCTGCCTTCACTAGCGAGATCACAGATACGCAGTATTTT; CDR3 protein: CASPAFTSEITDTQYF
J gene: TRBJ2-3; D gene: TRBD2; V gene: TRBV5-4; clone size: NA; CDR3 DNA: TGTGCCAGCAGCTTGGCTAGCGGGGCCACAGATACGCAGTATTTT; CDR3 protein: CASSLASGATDTQYF